The 26 T cell receptor beta chains in this list originate from one sample, sequenced in a study of PD-1 blockade in classical Hodgkin lymphoma. The assay was immunoSEQ multiplex PCR, and TCRdb's table has in-frame clones only and misses some. The sample has 9,000 to 13,000 clones; roughly 80% are singletons. Every patient relapsed after autologous stem cell transplantation, and brentuximab vedotin exposure varied. The sequencing used peripheral blood mononuclear cells (PBMCs), collected before the second cycle of nivolumab. The receptors derive from a human donor with classical Hodgkin lymphoma.

The chain uses TRBV19 and TRBJ2-1, with D possibly being TRBD1 (5 bases). Trimming took 4 bases from V and 7 from J, leaving 8 bases between them. CDR1 is LNHDA and CDR2 is SQIVND in the germline V gene (reference sequence). The CDR3 length is 12 residues. CDR3 nucleotide sequence: TGTGCCAGTAGTAAACGGACAAATGAGCAGTTCTTC. It specifies CASSKRTNEQFF.

In its sample, this clone is medium-sized (0.01 to 0.1%). At the DNA level, this CDR3 is encoded by other sequences in the same sample as well. The J gene is TRBJ2-5, the V gene TRBV19; D remains ambiguous. CDR1 is LNHDA, CDR2 SQIVND, per germline (reference sequence). Trimming left V 6 bases short and J 4 bases short, with 6 bases between. CDR3 length: 11 amino acids. DNA of the CDR3: TGTGCCAGTAGCGGTGGAGAGACCCAGTACTTC. It is translated as CASSGGETQYF.

V usage is TRBV28 and J usage is TRBJ1-2, with D unclear. V was trimmed by 5 bases and J by 4 bases, leaving 20 bases between them. This CDR3 has 16 residues. Germline V gene lookup returns CDR1 MDHEN and CDR2 SYDVKM. The CDR3 nucleotides read TGTGCCAGCAGTGGGAACGCGAACTCCATGGGCTATGGCTACACCTTC. Translated, it gives CASSGNANSMGYGYTF.

This chain joins TRBV7-9 and TRBJ2-2; D is uncertain. The V end lost 5 bases, the J end lost 0 bases, and 10 bases lay between the germline ends. The CDR3 loop spans 15 amino acids. Germline CDR1 is SEHNR and CDR2 is FQNEAQ (reference sequence). This CDR3 is CASSPQEANTGELFF. The CDR3 DNA is TGTGCCAGCAGCCCTCAAGAGGCGAACACCGGGGAGCTGTTTTTT.

The V gene is TRBV18, the J gene TRBJ1-5; D is ambiguous. V gave up 6 bases and J gave up 11 bases, with 14 bases separating them. CDR1 and CDR2 from the germline V gene are KGHSH and LQKENI. The CDR3 sequence is 12 residues long. This CDR3 is CASSRTSGTQHF. In DNA form, the CDR3 reads TGTGCCAGCTCGCGTACGAGTGGGACCCAGCATTTT.

The V and J genes are TRBV27 and TRBJ2-2; D call uncertain. The CDR3 runs to 14 residues. Deletions cut 4 bases from V and 1 base from J, with 7 bases between. Looked up from germline, CDR1 is MNHEY and CDR2 is SMNVEV (reference sequence). CDR3 sequence: CASSWSRNTGELFF. In DNA, the CDR3 is TGTGCCAGCAGTTGGAGCAGGAACACCGGGGAGCTGTTTTTT.

This chain uses TRBV29-1 with TRBJ1-1; D is perhaps TRBD1 (6 bases). Germline CDR1 and CDR2: SQVTM and ANQGSEA. Trimming shortened V by 6 bases and J by 4 bases, and 18 bases separated the two germline ends. The CDR3 is 14 residues long. In nucleotides, the CDR3 is TGCAGCGTCCCAGTGTTGACCAGGGGCACTGAAGCTTTCTTT. Residues: CSVPVLTRGTEAFF.

The rearrangement uses TRBV5-6 and TRBJ1-6; D is perhaps TRBD1 (5 bases). The CDR3 loop spans 13 amino acids. Germline CDR1 SGHDT, CDR2 YYEEEE. V was cut by 4 bases and J by 10 bases, with 12 bases left in between. The CDR3 protein is CASSLVGESPLHF. CDR3 DNA sequence: TGTGCCAGCAGCCTGGTGGGGGAATCACCCCTCCACTTT.

The CDR3 region is CASSIGGAGANVLTF. The CDR3 DNA reads as TGTGCCAGTAGTATAGGGGGAGCTGGGGCCAACGTCCTGACTTTC. The genes are TRBV19 and TRBJ2-6; perhaps TRBD2 as D (5 bases). Germline V gene sequence: CDR1 LNHDA, CDR2 SQIVND (reference sequence). With 1 base removed from V and 2 bases from J, the gap between germline ends came to 6 bases. The CDR3 totals 15 residues.

The chain carries TRBV28 and TRBJ2-7; D remains ambiguous. CDR1 is MDHEN and CDR2 is SYDVKM in the germline V gene. The CDR3 totals 14 residues. Trimming removed 3 bases at V and 7 bases at J, with 16 bases between. CDR3 in amino acids: CASSLGNSDGEQYF. CDR3 sequence (DNA): TGTGCCAGCAGTTTGGGAAACAGCGACGGGGAGCAGTACTTC.

The rearrangement uses TRBV20-1 and TRBJ2-1, with D uncertain. The CDR3 consists of 11 residues. The germline V gene has CDR1 DFQATT and CDR2 SNEGSKA (reference sequence). Trimming shortened V by 1 base and J by 7 bases, and 5 bases separated the two germline ends. The CDR3 region is CSARVANEQFF. The CDR3 bases are TGCAGTGCTAGAGTGGCTAATGAGCAGTTCTTC.

The V call is TRBV5-4, the J call TRBJ2-6; the D gene could be TRBD1 or TRBD2 (5 bases each). Germline CDR1 SGHNT, CDR2 YYREEE (reference sequence). The ends were cut back, 2 bases at V and 0 bases at J, with 6 bases in the middle. The CDR3 consists of 15 residues. CDR3 nucleotide sequence: TGTGCCAGCAGCTTCGGGGCCTCTGGGGCCAACGTCCTGACTTTC. Translation: CASSFGASGANVLTF.

V usage is TRBV28 and J usage is TRBJ1-5; D is unresolved. Germline V gene data show CDR1 as MDHEN and CDR2 as SYDVKM. With 4 bases removed from V and 6 bases from J, the gap between germline ends came to 13 bases. CDR3 length: 14 residues. For the CDR3, the DNA is TGTGCCAGCAGTTCCCAAGTTTCGGGTCAGCCCCAGCATTTT. Its protein is CASSSQVSGQPQHF.

This chain links TRBV5-4 with TRBJ2-7; 7 positions match TRBD2. This CDR3 comprises 15 residues. V was clipped by 0 bases and J by 4 bases; unmatched bases: 7. CDR1 and CDR2 (germline): SGHNT, YYREEE (reference sequence). The CDR3 sequence: CASSLGREQPYEQYF. For the CDR3, the DNA is TGTGCCAGCAGCTTGGGGCGGGAGCAACCGTACGAGCAGTACTTC.

This chain links TRBV4-1 with TRBJ1-2; a possible D gene is TRBD1 (5 bases). The CDR3 contains 16 residues. Germline V lookup: CDR1 MGHRA, CDR2 YSYEKL. V was cut by 0 bases and J by 5 bases, with 16 bases left in between. The CDR3 DNA sequence: TGCGCCAGCAGCCAAGATAGGCAGGGTCTTTCTTATGGCTACACCTTC. Translated, it gives CASSQDRQGLSYGYTF.

In this sample, this clone is medium-sized. The chain combines TRBV5-1 with TRBJ2-5; 11 bases map to TRBD1. CDR3 length: 14 residues. V dropped 4 bases and J dropped 6; count of bases not matched to a gene: 5. Germline V CDR1 and CDR2: SGHRS, YFSETQ. For the CDR3, the DNA is TGCGCCAGCAGCCGGGGACAGGGGGTGAAGACCCAGTACTTC. It yields the protein CASSRGQGVKTQYF.

This chain connects TRBV15 to TRBJ2-2; 7 bases match TRBD1. Germline V gene sequence: CDR1 LNHNV, CDR2 YYDKDF (reference sequence). This CDR3 region has 17 residues. Trimming cost V 4 bases and J 0 bases; bases outside gene matches: 8. CDR3 amino acids: CATSNEGQLPNTGELFF. The CDR3 DNA reads TGTGCCACCAGCAACGAGGGACAGCTACCGAACACCGGGGAGCTGTTTTTT.

The CDR3: CASSRFVGLGTEAFF. The DNA of the CDR3 is TGTGCCAGCAGCCGTTTCGTGGGTCTGGGCACTGAAGCTTTCTTT. This chain joins TRBV7-3 and TRBJ1-1, with D hard to call. The CDR3 runs 15 residues. Germline CDR1 SGHTA, CDR2 FQGTGA. The germline V and J ends were trimmed by 5 bases and 4 bases, with 17 bases remaining between them.

The J gene is TRBJ2-7, the V gene TRBV29-1, with a weak D call TRBD1 (5 bases). The germline V gene encodes CDR1 SQVTM and CDR2 ANQGSEA. Trimming took 0 bases from V and 3 from J, leaving 9 bases between them. This CDR3 is 13 amino acids long. The CDR3 sequence: CSVEEQGNYEQYF. The CDR3 nucleotides are TGCAGCGTTGAAGAGCAGGGAAACTACGAGCAGTACTTC.

The chain couples TRBV11-2 to TRBJ2-7, with 8 nucleotides matching TRBD1. The CDR3 contains 16 residues. The V gene's germline CDR1 is SGHAT and CDR2 FQNNGV. Losses at the gene ends were 4 bases for V and 0 bases for J; bases not matched to a gene: 8. The CDR3 here is CASSSLRDRNSYEQYF. The DNA for the CDR3 is TGTGCCAGCAGCTCCCTCCGGGACAGGAACTCCTACGAGCAGTACTTC.

This chain uses TRBV9 with TRBJ2-7, with a possible D match to TRBD2 (7 bases). The CDR3 extends over 14 amino acids. Germline V gene data show CDR1 as SGDLS and CDR2 as YYNGEE. V lost 4 bases and J 6 bases, leaving 17 bases between the germline ends. DNA of the CDR3: TGTGCCAGCAGCTCGGGGGGCTGGTCCCGCGAGCAGTACTTC. It specifies CASSSGGWSREQYF.

In nucleotides, the CDR3 is TGTGCCTGGGAGGCAGGGTCCGGGGCCAACGTCCTGACTTTC. This translates into CAWEAGSGANVLTF. The V gene is TRBV30, the J gene TRBJ2-6, with a weak D call TRBD1 (5 bases). This CDR3 comprises 14 residues. The V and J ends lost 5 bases and 4 bases respectively, with 12 bases between them. Germline V CDR1 and CDR2: GTSNPN, SVGIG (reference sequence).

The chain has TRBV9 and TRBJ1-5, with D possibly being TRBD1 (5 bases). The germline V and J ends were trimmed by 1 base and 2 bases, with 19 bases remaining between them. Germline V lookup: CDR1 SGDLS, CDR2 YYNGEE. This CDR3 is 18 amino acids long. The CDR3 DNA is TGTGCCAGCAGCGTATCCCGACCTCAGGGAGGCGGCAATCAGCCCCAGCATTTT. Translating it yields CASSVSRPQGGGNQPQHF.

For the CDR3, the DNA is TGTGCCAGCAGCCCACCCGGGGTGGGGACAGATACGCAGTATTTT. It translates to CASSPPGVGTDTQYF. V is TRBV11-3 and J is TRBJ2-3; D may be TRBD2 (5 bases). Germline V gene data show CDR1 as SGHNT and CDR2 as YENEEA. This CDR3 contains 15 residues. Deletions cut 5 bases from V and 3 bases from J, with 15 bases between.

The rearrangement links TRBV28 to TRBJ1-1; no clear D. Germline V CDR1 and CDR2: MDHEN, SYDVKM. The CDR3 is made up of 15 amino acids. V was trimmed by 5 bases and J by 1 base, leaving 14 bases between them. CDR3 sequence reads: CASSHTPPRNTEAFF. The CDR3 DNA sequence: TGTGCCAGCAGTCACACGCCTCCAAGGAACACTGAAGCTTTCTTT. Filled out from reference TRBV28 and TRBJ1-1, the complete variable domain reads DVKVTQSSRYLVKRTGEKVFLECVQDMDHENMFWYRQDPGLGLRLIYFSYDVKMKEKGDIPEGYSVSREKKERFSLILESASTNQTSMYLCASSHTPPRNTEAFFGQGTRLTVV.

The chain is built from TRBV28 and TRBJ1-4; 8 bases align to TRBD1. Germline V gives CDR1 MDHEN, CDR2 SYDVKM. V trimming: 6 bases; J trimming: 8 bases; junction bases outside the gene matches: 11. The CDR3 is made up of 15 amino acids. The CDR3 reads CASSLPGQAREKLFF. The CDR3 region has the DNA TGTGCCAGCAGCCTTCCGGGACAGGCTCGAGAAAAACTGTTTTTT.